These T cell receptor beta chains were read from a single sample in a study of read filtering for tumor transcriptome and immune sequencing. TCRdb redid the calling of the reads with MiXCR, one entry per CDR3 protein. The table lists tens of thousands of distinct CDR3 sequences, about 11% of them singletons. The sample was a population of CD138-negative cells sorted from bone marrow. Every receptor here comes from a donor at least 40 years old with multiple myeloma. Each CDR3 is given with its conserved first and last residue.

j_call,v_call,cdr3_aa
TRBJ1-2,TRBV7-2,CASSLSEGGYTF
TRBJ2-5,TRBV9,CASSVGRLETQYF
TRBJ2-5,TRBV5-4,CASGTSYMSETQYF
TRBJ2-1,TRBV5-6,CASSQGLGQFF
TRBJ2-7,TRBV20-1,CSARNVITGAGEQYF
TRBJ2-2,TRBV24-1,CATSDIPGPRGGTGELFF
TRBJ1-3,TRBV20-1,CSAIRGPGDTIYF
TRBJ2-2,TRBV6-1,CASSEFWTATGELFF
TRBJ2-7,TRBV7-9,CASSTLDKAYEQYF
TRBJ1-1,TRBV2,CASSELAEAFF
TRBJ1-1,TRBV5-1,CASSLARGHVNTEAFF
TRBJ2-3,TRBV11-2,CASSSPPGRALLGDTQYF
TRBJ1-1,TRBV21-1,CASSKGGGLWVTEAFF
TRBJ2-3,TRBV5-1,CASSLLLAGGVTDTQYF
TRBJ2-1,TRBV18,CASSPFSADNEQFF
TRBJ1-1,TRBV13,CASSARQGGTEAFF
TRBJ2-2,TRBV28,CASSLQDRGTGELFF
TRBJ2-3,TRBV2,CASSERGTGTQYF
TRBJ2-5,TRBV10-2,CASSEGSETQYF
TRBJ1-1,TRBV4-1,CASSQTGTGGGTEAFF
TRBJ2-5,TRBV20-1,CSARGTGGETQYF
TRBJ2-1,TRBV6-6,CASRTSGGADEQFF
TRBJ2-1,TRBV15,CATSRGLVAGGANEQFF
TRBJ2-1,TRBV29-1,CSVGAQASNEQFF
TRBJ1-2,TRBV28,CASSSSNYGYTF
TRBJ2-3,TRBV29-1,CSVEVNRGLTDTQYF
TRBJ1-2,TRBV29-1,CSVVGQENNYGYTF
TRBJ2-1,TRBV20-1,CSARADGYSYNEQFF
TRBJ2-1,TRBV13,CASSESGGNSYNEQFF
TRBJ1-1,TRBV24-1,CASSKANTEAFF
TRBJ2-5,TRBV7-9,CASTHPGRSQETQYF
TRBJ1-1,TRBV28,CAISRDRGTEAFF
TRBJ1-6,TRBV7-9,CASSLGGTLHF
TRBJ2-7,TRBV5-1,CASAWGGNYYEQYF
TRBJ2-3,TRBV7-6,CASSLTTSTDTQYF
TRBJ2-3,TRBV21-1,CASSKEEGRSHGTDTQYF
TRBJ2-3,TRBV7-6,CASSLLRDTQYF
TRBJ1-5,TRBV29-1,CSVGGMDQPQHF
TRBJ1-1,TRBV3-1,CASSQVPPGTEAFF
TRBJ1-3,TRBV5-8,CASAGTSGNTIYF